This TCR beta chain was recorded in a study of shared T cell receptors in the human thymus. Sequencing was performed with immunoSEQ multiplex PCR; in TCRdb, only in-frame clones are kept and a portion is missing. The sample has hundreds of thousands of clones, 88% seen once; the top ten hold over 0.008%. This clone was observed once. V lost 0 bases and J lost 4; bases outside the gene matches: 3. Germline V gene lookup returns CDR1 SGDLS and CDR2 YYNGEE. CDR3 length: 15 residues. This same sample was also part of a study on human thymus T cells. That investigation notes: Healthy Finnish infants undergoing corrective surgery for congenital heart defects provided the donor material. Resections from corrective heart surgery supplied the thymus tissue. There appeared to be biased usage of V and J genes in thymic and blood repertoires.

This sequence joins TRBV9 and TRBJ2-1, with 8 bases matching TRBD2. The clonotype was recovered from a boy less than two years old with a congenital heart defect. The source material was thymocytes. CDR3 bases: TGTGCCAGCAGCGTAGGGGTAGCGGGATACAATGAGCAGTTCTTC. This translates into CASSVGVAGYNEQFF.